This TCR beta chain was sequenced during a study of shared clonotypes between healthy human individuals. Study-wide background: The donors, two women and three men, were aged 18 to 49.

V lost 3 bases to trimming and J lost 8 bases; unmatched junction nucleotides: 9. The CDR3 is made up of 17 amino acids. Germline CDR1 reads SGHRS; CDR2 reads YFSETQ. As defined, naive CD8 cells were CD45RO-negative and positively selected for CCR7, with terminally differentiated effector memory CD45RA+ cells excluded. Source study methods: Filtering of immunoSEQ junctional sequences could not match full-length read filtering. Libraries were prepared by immunoSEQ multiplex PCR; TCRdb keeps only in-frame clonotypes and omits some of them. V, J and clone size derive from that table, while D and trimming were established from the DNA sequence. Of around 1.9 million clones listed, about 94% are singletons. Concerning this clone itself: The antigen is not known.

The study's findings and limits: Represented genetic and exposure-history diversity was restricted by having few donors. Sampling involved blood alone; tissue repertoires likely differ.

This clonotype was obtained from a man between 18 and 29 years old in good health. Some clones in this sample may be carry-over from other donors' samples. The chain is built from TRBV5-1 and TRBJ2-1; TRBD2 agrees at 15 bases. Sequencing input: naive CD8+ T cells from PBMCs. The CDR3 DNA is TGCGCCAGCAGCTCGAGGACTAGCGGGAGGGCCTTGGATGAGCAGTTCTTC. Protein sequence: CASSSRTSGRALDEQFF.